Listed below are T cell receptor beta chains from one sample, sequenced in a study of cytomegalovirus exposure and HLA in healthy donors. The table came from immunoSEQ multiplex PCR; TCRdb's copy has only in-frame clones and leaves some out. The repertoire consists of about 140,000 clones, with over 80% occurring once and the leading ten covering less than 1.5%. The sequenced sample consisted of PBMCs. All receptors derive from a female donor in good health and CMV-seronegative. CDR3s include the opening cysteine and the closing phenylalanine or tryptophan. The order of the fields is CDR3 length, D gene, J gene, clone size, V gene, CDR3 protein, CDR3 DNA. A D gene is named only where the DNA matches it firmly. Part of the rows lack a size; the others show once, few, many or a class for expanded clones.

len: 15; d_gene: .; j_gene: TRBJ1-1; abundance: .; v_gene: TRBV6-1; CDR3aa: CASSEVRALNTEAFF; CDR3nt: TGTGCCAGCAGTGAAGTTCGAGCGCTGAACACTGAAGCTTTCTTT
len: 16; d_gene: .; j_gene: TRBJ2-3; abundance: .; v_gene: TRBV7-9; CDR3aa: CASSLGGLTLGDTQYF; CDR3nt: TGTGCCAGCAGCTTAGGCGGTCTCACCTTGGGAGATACGCAGTATTTT
len: 15; d_gene: .; j_gene: TRBJ1-4; abundance: few; v_gene: TRBV5-6; CDR3aa: CASSLGQGINEKLFF; CDR3nt: TGTGCCAGCAGCTTGGGTCAGGGGATTAATGAAAAACTGTTTTTT
len: 12; d_gene: TRBD1; j_gene: TRBJ2-1; abundance: .; v_gene: TRBV30; CDR3aa: CAWTGGTNEQFF; CDR3nt: TGTGCCTGGACAGGGGGCACGAATGAGCAGTTCTTC
len: 14; d_gene: TRBD2; j_gene: TRBJ2-5; abundance: .; v_gene: TRBV2; CDR3aa: CASSPTSGPETQYF; CDR3nt: TGTGCCAGCAGTCCTACTAGCGGGCCAGAGACCCAGTACTTC
len: 14; d_gene: TRBD1; j_gene: TRBJ2-6; abundance: .; v_gene: TRBV2; CDR3aa: CASRDRAGANVLTF; CDR3nt: TGTGCCAGCAGGGACAGGGCTGGGGCCAACGTCCTGACTTTC
len: 17; d_gene: TRBD2; j_gene: TRBJ2-3; abundance: once; v_gene: TRBV4-1; CDR3aa: CASSQESPGLGTDTQYF; CDR3nt: TGCGCCAGCAGCCAGGAGTCACCGGGACTAGGCACAGATACGCAGTATTTT
len: 16; d_gene: TRBD1; j_gene: TRBJ2-5; abundance: .; v_gene: TRBV28; CDR3aa: CASSSWDRGPSETQYF; CDR3nt: TGTGCCAGCAGTTCATGGGACAGGGGGCCGTCGGAGACCCAGTACTTC
len: 16; d_gene: .; j_gene: TRBJ2-5; abundance: .; v_gene: TRBV5-1; CDR3aa: CASSLGGAALQETQYF; CDR3nt: TGCGCCAGCAGCTTGGGTGGGGCAGCCCTCCAAGAGACCCAGTACTTC
len: 14; d_gene: TRBD1; j_gene: TRBJ2-7; abundance: .; v_gene: TRBV2; CDR3aa: CASSRDSQNYEQYF; CDR3nt: TGTGCCAGCAGTCGGGACAGCCAAAACTACGAGCAGTACTTC
len: 14; d_gene: .; j_gene: TRBJ2-7; abundance: .; v_gene: TRBV4-2; CDR3aa: CASSQAASVDEQYF; CDR3nt: TGTGCCAGCAGCCAAGCGGCTAGCGTCGACGAGCAGTACTTC
len: 15; d_gene: .; j_gene: TRBJ1-2; abundance: .; v_gene: TRBV19; CDR3aa: CASTRQVSGTYGYTF; CDR3nt: TGTGCCAGCACCCGGCAGGTCTCAGGTACCTATGGCTACACCTTC
len: 15; d_gene: TRBD1; j_gene: TRBJ1-5; abundance: few; v_gene: TRBV29-1; CDR3aa: CSVVLTGGPGQPQHF; CDR3nt: TGCAGCGTCGTTCTGACAGGGGGCCCGGGTCAGCCCCAGCATTTT
len: 15; d_gene: TRBD2; j_gene: TRBJ2-1; abundance: .; v_gene: TRBV2; CDR3aa: CASRETSGSADEQFF; CDR3nt: TGTGCCAGCAGAGAAACTAGCGGGAGTGCGGATGAGCAGTTCTTC
len: 14; d_gene: TRBD2; j_gene: TRBJ2-5; abundance: .; v_gene: TRBV19; CDR3aa: CASKGSGRGETQYF; CDR3nt: TGTGCCAGTAAGGGGAGCGGGAGGGGAGAGACCCAGTACTTC
len: 16; d_gene: .; j_gene: TRBJ2-1; abundance: once; v_gene: TRBV5-1; CDR3aa: CASSLAGEGLQYEQFF; CDR3nt: TGCGCCAGCAGCTTGGCCGGTGAGGGATTACAATATGAGCAGTTCTTC
len: 15; d_gene: .; j_gene: TRBJ2-1; abundance: .; v_gene: TRBV27; CDR3aa: CASSLSGLQGDEQFF; CDR3nt: TGTGCCAGCAGTTTATCGGGACTTCAGGGGGATGAGCAGTTCTTC
len: 15; d_gene: TRBD1; j_gene: TRBJ1-2; abundance: .; v_gene: TRBV5-1; CDR3aa: CASSPWTGMASGYTF; CDR3nt: TGCGCCAGCAGCCCTTGGACAGGGATGGCGTCTGGCTACACCTTC
len: 16; d_gene: .; j_gene: TRBJ2-7; abundance: .; v_gene: TRBV9; CDR3aa: CASSVGAGGKAYEQYF; CDR3nt: TGTGCCAGCAGCGTAGGTGCCGGAGGCAAAGCCTACGAGCAGTACTTC
len: 14; d_gene: TRBD1; j_gene: TRBJ1-1; abundance: .; v_gene: TRBV7-9; CDR3aa: CASSLGQGSSEAFF; CDR3nt: TGTGCCAGCAGCTTGGGACAGGGGAGCTCTGAAGCTTTCTTT
len: 15; d_gene: TRBD1; j_gene: TRBJ2-2; abundance: once; v_gene: TRBV19; CDR3aa: CASSRGQVGLGELFF; CDR3nt: TGTGCCAGTAGTCGGGGACAGGTGGGGCTCGGGGAGCTGTTTTTT
len: 14; d_gene: TRBD1; j_gene: TRBJ1-2; abundance: few; v_gene: TRBV29-1; CDR3aa: CSVDRGQGNYGYTF; CDR3nt: TGCAGCGTTGATAGGGGACAGGGGAACTATGGCTACACCTTC
len: 13; d_gene: .; j_gene: TRBJ2-2; abundance: .; v_gene: TRBV5-1; CDR3aa: CASASTGPGELFF; CDR3nt: TGCGCCAGCGCTTCCACAGGGCCCGGGGAGCTGTTTTTT
len: 17; d_gene: .; j_gene: TRBJ1-1; abundance: once; v_gene: TRBV4-1; CDR3aa: CASSQDLRAQGFTEAFF; CDR3nt: TGCGCCAGCAGCCAAGATCTAAGGGCCCAGGGCTTCACTGAAGCTTTCTTT
len: 17; d_gene: .; j_gene: TRBJ1-2; abundance: .; v_gene: TRBV4-2; CDR3aa: CASSQALGTGANYGYTF; CDR3nt: TGTGCCAGCAGCCAAGCCCTAGGTACAGGTGCTAACTATGGCTACACCTTC
len: 14; d_gene: .; j_gene: TRBJ1-2; abundance: .; v_gene: TRBV4-1; CDR3aa: CASSQADRDSGYTF; CDR3nt: TGCGCCAGCAGCCAAGCGGACCGCGACAGTGGCTACACCTTC
len: 16; d_gene: .; j_gene: TRBJ2-2; abundance: .; v_gene: TRBV9; CDR3aa: CASSVVDSSNTGELFF; CDR3nt: TGTGCCAGCAGCGTAGTGGACTCTTCGAACACCGGGGAGCTGTTTTTT
len: 13; d_gene: .; j_gene: TRBJ2-2; abundance: .; v_gene: TRBV2; CDR3aa: CASRRQDTGELFF; CDR3nt: TGTGCCAGCAGGAGACAGGACACCGGGGAGCTGTTTTTT
len: 16; d_gene: TRBD1; j_gene: TRBJ2-7; abundance: .; v_gene: TRBV7-9; CDR3aa: CASSLAAGTGGNEQYF; CDR3nt: TGTGCCAGCAGCTTAGCCGCCGGGACAGGGGGGAACGAGCAGTACTTC
len: 13; d_gene: TRBD2; j_gene: TRBJ2-5; abundance: .; v_gene: TRBV6-6; CDR3aa: CASSALAGETQYF; CDR3nt: TGTGCCAGCAGCGCACTAGCGGGAGAGACCCAGTACTTC
len: 15; d_gene: TRBD2; j_gene: TRBJ2-5; abundance: .; v_gene: TRBV5-1; CDR3aa: CASSNVAGVQETQYF; CDR3nt: TGCGCCAGCAGCAACGTAGCGGGGGTTCAAGAGACCCAGTACTTC
len: 13; d_gene: .; j_gene: TRBJ1-1; abundance: few; v_gene: TRBV19; CDR3aa: CASSIGGGTEAFF; CDR3nt: TGTGCCAGTAGTATTGGGGGAGGGACTGAAGCTTTCTTT
len: 15; d_gene: TRBD2; j_gene: TRBJ2-1; abundance: .; v_gene: TRBV5-1; CDR3aa: CASSLAGREGGEQFF; CDR3nt: TGCGCCAGCAGCTTGGCGGGGCGGGAGGGCGGTGAGCAGTTCTTC
len: 15; d_gene: .; j_gene: TRBJ1-1; abundance: .; v_gene: TRBV6-6; CDR3aa: CASSYPGSMNTEAFF; CDR3nt: TGTGCCAGCAGTTACCCGGGGTCAATGAACACTGAAGCTTTCTTT
len: 13; d_gene: .; j_gene: TRBJ2-7; abundance: .; v_gene: TRBV29-1; CDR3aa: CSVEGGYLDEQYF; CDR3nt: TGCAGCGTTGAAGGAGGATACCTAGACGAGCAGTACTTC
len: 11; d_gene: .; j_gene: TRBJ2-1; abundance: .; v_gene: TRBV20-1; CDR3aa: CSASQGQFKFF; CDR3nt: TGCAGTGCTAGCCAGGGCCAGTTCAAGTTCTTC